This passage covers 7 T cell receptor beta chains from one sample sequenced in a study of graft-versus-host responses after intestinal transplantation. These receptors' antigens are unknown. Clones were sequenced by immunoSEQ multiplex PCR, and TCRdb holds only the in-frame ones, with some missing. The sample lists about 120,000 clones; approximately 92% were seen once. The source was unstimulated CD4+ T cells sorted from spleen or lymph node cells, collected before intestinal transplant. These TCRs come from a human donor who received an intestinal transplant.

The J gene is TRBJ2-7, the V gene TRBV6-6, with 10 nucleotides matching TRBD2. V shed 7 bases, J shed 5 bases, and the junction held 11 bases outside the gene matches. This CDR3 has 15 amino acids. CDR1 is MNHNY, CDR2 SVGAGI, per germline (reference sequence). CDR3 in amino acids: CASTPQGLATHEQYF. The CDR3 DNA reads TGTGCCAGCACCCCACAGGGACTAGCGACCCACGAGCAGTACTTC.

The chain joins TRBV5-1 to TRBJ2-3; no definite D call. The CDR3 loop spans 17 amino acids. V dropped 4 bases and J dropped 3 bases, with 21 bases sitting between them. The germline V gene encodes CDR1 SGHRS and CDR2 YFSETQ. DNA of the CDR3: TGCGCCAGCAGCCCCCCCTCCTCCGGGTTCCGAACAGATACGCAGTATTTT. Protein: CASSPPSSGFRTDTQYF.

The genes are TRBV20-1 and TRBJ2-3; D gene uncertain. CDR1 DFQATT and CDR2 SNEGSKA come from the germline V gene (reference sequence). This CDR3 is built from 11 residues. CDR3 nucleotide sequence: TGCAGGGCCTCCGAACGGGCTACGCAGTATTTT. Translated, it gives CRASERATQYF.

This chain links TRBV19 with TRBJ2-7; D remains ambiguous. Germline V gene sequence: CDR1 LNHDA, CDR2 SQIVND (reference sequence). CDR3 size: 13 residues. V dropped 3 bases and J dropped 2 bases, with 8 bases sitting between them. The CDR3 bases are TGTGCCAGTAGTATTAGCCAGCCCTACGAGCAGTACTTC. This sequence encodes CASSISQPYEQYF.

The chain carries TRBV5-1 and TRBJ1-2, with D tentatively TRBD1 (5 bases). Looked up from germline, CDR1 is SGHRS and CDR2 is YFSETQ. V was clipped by 0 bases and J by 8 bases, with 8 bases between them. The CDR3 covers 12 residues. The CDR3 reads CASSLEGTGYTF. DNA of the CDR3: TGCGCCAGCAGCTTGGAAGGGACCGGCTACACCTTC.

The chain is built from TRBV28 and TRBJ2-4; 11 nucleotides match TRBD1. The CDR3 is 16 residues long. The J segment lost 3 bases and the V segment lost 0 bases, leaving 1 base of the junction unmatched. From germline, CDR1 is MDHEN and CDR2 SYDVKM. CDR3 DNA sequence: TGTGCCAGCAGTTTATGGGGGACAGGGGGCAAAAACATTCAGTACTTC. Protein product: CASSLWGTGGKNIQYF. Full variable domain (remainder filled in from reference TRBV28 and TRBJ2-4): DVKVTQSSRYLVKRTGEKVFLECVQDMDHENMFWYRQDPGLGLRLIYFSYDVKMKEKGDIPEGYSVSREKKERFSLILESASTNQTSMYLCASSLWGTGGKNIQYFGAGTRLSVL.

The rearrangement uses TRBV11-2 and TRBJ2-7; unclear D gene. The germline V gene encodes CDR1 SGHAT and CDR2 FQNNGV. Trimming pared 0 bases from V and 4 bases from J, leaving 4 bases between. CDR3 length: 12 amino acids. This chain's CDR3 is CASSLDFYEQYF. The CDR3 DNA follows: TGTGCCAGCAGCTTAGATTTTTACGAGCAGTACTTC. The full variable domain, its missing parts supplied by reference TRBV11-2 and TRBJ2-7, is EAGVAQSPRYKIIEKRQSVAFWCNPISGHATLYWYQQILGQGPKLLIQFQNNGVVDDSQLPKDRFSAERLKGVDSTLKIQPAKLEDSAVYLCASSLDFYEQYFGPGTRLTVT.